This T cell receptor (beta chain) was observed in a study of cytomegalovirus exposure and HLA in healthy donors. Study-wide points: In an earlier analysis, about 87% or about 30%: the productive usage of most TCR beta V segments.

Vbeta (60) and Jbeta (13) primers were used in the PCR. TCRdb's copy holds only in-frame clones and misses some; the assay was immunoSEQ multiplex PCR. The sample holds 170,000 or so clones, 70% to 85% seen once. A remark on this clone: Its antigen is as yet unknown.

This CDR3 spans 17 amino acids. Germline V lookup: CDR1 SGHVS, CDR2 FQNEAQ. V dropped 5 bases and J dropped 5; count of bases not matched to a gene: 14. Sequenced: PBMCs. This receptor was identified in a man in his late teens or twenties in good health and CMV-seronegative. The chain combines TRBV7-8 with TRBJ1-5; 8 bases agree with TRBD1. The CDR3 here is CASSLSGRAGGDQPQHF. CDR3 in DNA: TGTGCCAGCAGCCTATCTGGAAGGGCAGGGGGCGATCAGCCCCAGCATTTT.